A single sample gave rise to the 22 T cell receptor beta chains below, sequenced in a study of Graves' ophthalmopathy and Graves' hyperthyroidism. Beta-chain TCR CDR3 regions were amplified from RNA transcripts. RT-PCR was first run with HTBI primers, then multiplex PCR in a second round. Each CDR3 protein is one row after TCRdb ran MiXCR on the multiplex PCR reads. Of approximately 410,000 distinct CDR3 sequences in the sample, 15% were seen once. What was sequenced was peripheral blood. All receptors derive from a woman aged 18-30 years with stable Graves' hyperthyroidism.

This clonotype was detected many times. The chain has TRBV11-2 and TRBJ2-2, with 10 positions matching TRBD1. CDR3 size: 16 residues. The V gene end was trimmed by 5 bases and the J gene end by 5 bases; junction bases not matched to a gene: 8. Germline assignment: CDR1 SGHAT and CDR2 FQNNGV. In DNA, the CDR3 is TGTGCCAGCAGCGCCGGACAGGGGGTTGGTACCGGGGAGCTGTTTTTT. Its protein product is CASSAGQGVGTGELFF.

This clonotype has at least ten counts. The V and J genes are TRBV11-2 and TRBJ2-7, with 7 bases that match TRBD1. With V trimmed by 5 bases and J by 0 bases, 4 bases remained unmatched. Germline V gene data show CDR1 as SGHAT and CDR2 as FQNNGV. This CDR3 is built from 14 residues. The CDR3 DNA is TGTGCCAGCAGCCCGCAGGGGGTCTCCTACGAGCAGTACTTC. It encodes CASSPQGVSYEQYF.

This clonotype has ten or more counts. This chain links TRBV7-8 with TRBJ1-1; D gene unclear. This CDR3 contains 15 residues. The V gene's germline CDR1 is SGHVS and CDR2 FQNEAQ. V was clipped by 5 bases and J by 4 bases, with 17 bases between them. The CDR3 region is CASSVRVPTVTEAFF. The CDR3 nucleotides are TGTGCCAGCAGCGTACGGGTCCCAACGGTCACTGAAGCTTTCTTT.

In this sample, this clonotype turned up many times. J is TRBJ1-2 and V is TRBV7-2; 8 bases fit TRBD1. Germline V lookup: CDR1 SGHTA, CDR2 FQGNSA. V lost 6 bases to trimming and J lost 8 bases; unmatched junction nucleotides: 5. The CDR3 is made up of 12 amino acids. The DNA of the CDR3 is TGTGCCAGCAGGCAGACAGGGGAGGGCTACACCTTC. Translating it yields CASRQTGEGYTF.

This clonotype was counted many times. At one end, the junction sequence differs from germline, possibly due to a read error. The chain carries TRBV20-1 and TRBJ2-7; 14 bases are shared with TRBD2. The germline gives CDR1 DFQATT, CDR2 SNEGSKA (reference sequence). The CDR3 extends over 14 amino acids. The CDR3 spells CSAGLAGGMNERYF. CDR3 sequence (DNA): TGCAGTGCCGGACTAGCGGGGGGCATGAACGAGCGGTACTTC.

There are many counts of this clonotype. The rearrangement joins TRBV12-3 or TRBV12-4 to TRBJ1-2, with D possibly TRBD1 on 6 matching bases. The CDR3 runs 15 residues. V was pared by 1 base and J by 4 bases, with 13 bases between. The CDR3 region is CASSLGQVFTYGYTF. CDR3 nucleotide sequence: TGTGCCAGCAGTTTAGGACAGGTTTTTACCTATGGCTACACCTTC.

This clonotype was seen repeatedly, ten times or more. This rearrangement joins TRBV20-1 to TRBJ1-6, with 9 nucleotides matching TRBD1. The CDR3 runs to 15 residues. The germline gives CDR1 DFQATT, CDR2 SNEGSKA (reference sequence). V was pared by 0 bases and J by 9 bases, with 6 bases of the junction left unmatched. The CDR3: CSARDGGTGSSPLHF. CDR3 sequence (DNA): TGCAGTGCTAGAGATGGGGGGACAGGGAGTTCACCCCTCCACTTT.

In this sample, this clonotype turned up a few times. The J gene is TRBJ2-7, the V gene TRBV5-1; D might be TRBD1 or TRBD2, each matching 5 bases. V was cut by 3 bases and J by 0 bases, with 16 bases left in between. Germline CDR1 is SGHRS and CDR2 is YFSETQ. The CDR3 sequence is 16 residues long. This CDR3 is CASSYSGTAGSYEQYF. Written as DNA, the CDR3 is TGCGCCAGCAGCTACTCCGGGACGGCCGGCTCCTACGAGCAGTACTTC.

In this sample, this clonotype turned up many times. The chain recombines TRBV12-3 or TRBV12-4 with TRBJ1-1; D ambiguous. This CDR3 is 14 amino acids long. Trimming removed 3 bases at V and 1 base at J, with 9 bases between. This CDR3 is CASSLFTSNTEAFF. CDR3 bases: TGTGCCAGCAGTTTGTTCACGTCGAACACTGAAGCTTTCTTT.

This clonotype was observed at least ten times. The chain combines TRBV7-8 with TRBJ1-2, with D perhaps TRBD1 (6 bases). V was clipped by 5 bases and J by 6 bases, with 16 bases between them. This CDR3 has 14 residues. CDR1 SGHVS and CDR2 FQNEAQ come from the germline V gene. The CDR3 nucleotides read TGTGCCAGCAGCCCACCCCTCGGGGGCAATGGCTACACCTTC. It encodes CASSPPLGGNGYTF. The whole variable domain, filled in from reference TRBV7-8 and TRBJ1-2, reads GAGVSQSPRYKVAKRGQDVALRCDPISGHVSLFWYQQALGQGPEFLTYFQNEAQLDKSGLPSDRFFAERPEGSVSTLKIQRTQQEDSAVYLCASSPPLGGNGYTFGSGTRLTVV.

This clonotype appeared many times. One junction end disagrees with the germline gene, perhaps due to a read error. The rearrangement uses TRBV7-9 and TRBJ1-2, with TRBD1 as a possible D gene (5 bases). This CDR3 has 9 amino acids. CDR1 SEHNR and CDR2 FQNEAQ come from the germline V gene (reference sequence). CDR3 in amino acids: CASSPRGSF. The CDR3 region has the DNA TGTGCCAGCAGCCCCCGGGGGTCCTTC.

This clonotype appeared many times. The chain joins TRBV12-3 or TRBV12-4 to TRBJ1-6; 7 positions agree with TRBD1. V was pared by 7 bases and J by 8 bases, with 11 bases of the junction left unmatched. This CDR3 contains 15 residues. This chain's CDR3 is CASTKSTGRYSPLHF. CDR3 coding DNA: TGTGCCAGCACCAAATCGACAGGGAGATATTCACCCCTCCACTTT.

This clonotype was seen at least ten times. V usage is TRBV24-1 and J usage is TRBJ1-2; maybe TRBD1 (5 bases). V was clipped by 4 bases and J by 4 bases, with 15 bases between them. This CDR3 is 15 amino acids long. The germline V gene has CDR1 KGHDR and CDR2 SFDVKD. The CDR3 reads CATSEGGDGIYGYTF. In nucleotides, the CDR3 is TGTGCCACCAGTGAAGGAGGGGACGGAATCTATGGCTACACCTTC.

The chain links TRBV18 to TRBJ2-5, with 7 nucleotides matching TRBD1. Unmatched junction bases numbered 11, after V lost 8 bases and J lost 2 bases. Germline V gene data show CDR1 as KGHSH and CDR2 as LQKENI. There are 15 residues in the CDR3. CDR3 sequence reads: CASPFVLGQQETQYF. The CDR3, as DNA: TGTGCCAGCCCCTTTGTCCTGGGACAGCAAGAGACCCAGTACTTC.

This clonotype came up many times. This chain joins TRBV15 and TRBJ2-7; either TRBD1 or TRBD2 may supply D (5 bases each). The V end was cut by 1 base, the J end by 0 bases, with 10 bases between. In germline, CDR1 is LNHNV, CDR2 YYDKDF (reference sequence). The CDR3 consists of 15 residues. The CDR3: CATSRGQGDSYEQYF. The CDR3 region has the DNA TGTGCCACCAGCAGAGGTCAGGGAGACTCCTACGAGCAGTACTTC.

This clonotype has more than one count but fewer than ten. This sequence joins TRBV15 and TRBJ1-3; the match to TRBD1 covers 9 bases. V shed 5 bases, J shed 0 bases, and the junction held 11 bases outside the gene matches. Germline V gene sequence: CDR1 LNHNV, CDR2 YYDKDF (reference sequence). The length of the CDR3 is 18 residues. Written as DNA, the CDR3 is TGTGCCACCAGCCCGGACAGGGGTTTTTCTGCCTCTGGAAACACCATATATTTT. Encoded protein: CATSPDRGFSASGNTIYF.

This clonotype was seen at least ten times. This chain links TRBV19 with TRBJ1-5; D gene unclear. This CDR3 is built from 15 residues. Looked up from germline, CDR1 is LNHDA and CDR2 is SQIVND (reference sequence). The V and J ends lost 0 bases and 3 bases respectively, with 9 bases between them. CDR3 sequence (DNA): TGTGCCAGTAGTATAGAACTGAGCTACAATCAGCCCCAGCATTTT. Translating it yields CASSIELSYNQPQHF.

As concerns this clonotype: A much bigger clone sits one base away, suggesting this may be a read error. J is TRBJ1-2 and V is TRBV19, with D possibly matching TRBD1 (5 bases). From germline, CDR1 is LNHDA and CDR2 SQIVND (reference sequence). This CDR3 has 14 amino acids. Here the CDR3 reads CASKVEGSNYGYSF. The CDR3 coding sequence is TGTGCCAGTAAGGTCGAGGGGTCTAACTATGGCTACAGCTTC.

This clonotype was seen only a few times. The chain recombines TRBV6-5 with TRBJ1-5; 7 bases are shared with TRBD1. This CDR3 has 13 amino acids. Germline CDR1 reads MNHEY; CDR2 reads SVGAGI. The V and J ends lost 4 bases and 11 bases, in that order; junction bases with no gene match: 8. CDR3 nucleotides: TGTGCCAGCAGTTCCACAGGGGTGGAGGCCCAGCATTTT. This sequence encodes CASSSTGVEAQHF.

This clonotype came up many times. V gene TRBV6-1 combines with J gene TRBJ1-2; D not certain. V lost 4 bases and J 4 bases, leaving 10 bases between the germline ends. The CDR3 is 13 amino acids. Germline V CDR1 and CDR2: MNHNS, SASEGT. The CDR3 reads CASSVAGIYGYTF. The CDR3 DNA reads TGTGCCAGCAGTGTTGCTGGCATCTATGGCTACACCTTC.

This clonotype was observed at least ten times. The rearrangement uses TRBV12-3 or TRBV12-4 and TRBJ1-5, with D unclear. The CDR3 is made up of 14 amino acids. V was cut by 4 bases and J by 9 bases, with 16 bases left in between. The CDR3: CASSSRGVVPPQHF. The CDR3 DNA reads as TGTGCCAGCAGTTCCCGCGGGGTCGTACCGCCCCAGCATTTT.

This clonotype has more than one count but fewer than ten. This chain connects TRBV18 to TRBJ2-7; no definite D call. Germline values: CDR1 KGHSH, CDR2 LQKENI. The CDR3 is made up of 14 amino acids. Trimming shortened V by 0 bases and J by 4 bases, and 10 bases separated the two germline ends. CDR3 coding DNA: TGTGCCAGCTCACCACCGCCCCCGTGGTACGAGCAGTACTTC. This encodes CASSPPPPWYEQYF.